The present T cell receptor (beta chain) was sequenced within a study of CD8+ T cells in alopecia areata. Background on the study: Treatment with tofacitinib (6 to 18 months) was followed by 6 months off drug.

cDNA reverse transcribed from extracted RNA served as the sequencing template. Profiling relied on immunoSEQ multiplex PCR, and the TCRdb table lists in-frame clones only, not all of them. The sample has 190,000 or so clones, roughly three fifths seen once. Germline assignment: CDR1 SQVTM and CDR2 ANQGSEA. This CDR3 comprises 13 residues. The V end was cut by 0 bases, the J end by 13 bases, with 16 bases between. Treatment: oral pan-JAK inhibitor, 5-10 mg twice daily. Sampling of alopecia areata patients yielded lesional scalp punch biopsies as well as peripheral blood. This clone has a handful of counts.

The rearrangement links TRBV29-1 to TRBJ2-1; TRBD1 is a possible D gene (6 bases). The specimen was CD4+ T cells sorted from blood, collected at week 4, from a patient treated with tofacitinib. The sequence came from a human donor with alopecia areata. CDR3 loop: CSVEDRFGQHQFF. The CDR3 region has the DNA TGCAGCGTTGAAGATCGGTTTGGACAGCACCAGTTCTTC.